Listed below are T cell receptor beta chains from one sample, sequenced in a study of cytomegalovirus exposure and HLA in healthy donors. Clones were sequenced by immunoSEQ multiplex PCR, and TCRdb holds only the in-frame ones, with some missing. The data contain around 84,000 clones, over 65% of them singletons. The source material was PBMCs. These receptors were obtained from a man aged 50 to 59 in good health and CMV-seronegative. CDR3s include the opening cysteine and the closing phenylalanine or tryptophan. The order of the fields is D gene, J gene, V gene, clone size, CDR3 protein, CDR3 DNA. D genes are given only for firm matches. Size tells how often a clone was seen (once, few, many) or the class of an expanded clone, and some rows leave it out.

>TRBD2|TRBJ2-5|TRBV15|.
CATSGAAGAQETQYF
TGTGCCACCAGCGGTGCAGCGGGGGCCCAAGAGACCCAGTACTTC
>.|TRBJ2-7|TRBV7-9|.
CASSNSRAGRAHEQYF
TGTGCCAGCAGCAACTCCAGGGCCGGACGGGCCCACGAGCAGTACTTC
>.|TRBJ1-5|TRBV10-3|.
CAIRPTDSNQPQHF
TGTGCCATCAGACCGACAGATAGCAATCAGCCCCAGCATTTT
>TRBD1|TRBJ1-2|TRBV18|.
CASSPPGTGEIRPLF
TGTGCCAGCTCACCCCCTGGGACAGGGGAAATCCGACCTCTCTTC
>TRBD2|TRBJ2-6|TRBV5-4|once
CASPKRGAPPGANVLTF
TGTGCCAGTCCCAAGCGGGGCGCGCCACCTGGGGCCAACGTCCTGACTTTC
>TRBD1|TRBJ2-1|TRBV28|.
CASSGRDRGLYNEQFF
TGTGCCAGCAGTGGCCGGGACAGGGGGCTCTACAATGAGCAGTTCTTC
>TRBD1|TRBJ1-2|TRBV5-1|.
CASSLGTGAYGYTF
TGCGCCAGCAGCTTGGGGACAGGGGCCTATGGCTACACCTTC
>.|TRBJ1-2|TRBV4-3|.
CASSQDVGRGYGYTF
TGCGCCAGCAGCCAAGATGTTGGCAGGGGCTATGGCTACACCTTC
>.|TRBJ2-1|TRBV5-1|.
CASSLEYLGRLEKFF
TGCGCCAGCAGCTTGGAATATTTGGGGCGGCTAGAAAAGTTCTTC
>TRBD2|TRBJ2-3|TRBV4-1|.
CASSQGTSGGYTDTQYF
TGCGCCAGCAGCCAGGGGACTAGCGGGGGGTATACAGATACGCAGTATTTT
>.|TRBJ2-3|TRBV10-1|.
CASGGTTDTQYF
TGCGCCAGCGGGGGGACCACAGATACGCAGTATTTT
>TRBD2|TRBJ2-3|TRBV7-2|.
CASSGGTSGGNTQYF
TGTGCCAGCAGCGGGGGGACTAGCGGGGGTAATACGCAGTATTTT
>.|TRBJ1-2|TRBV5-8|.
CASSPEPGQLGYGYTF
TGTGCCAGCAGCCCGGAACCGGGACAACTGGGGTACGGCTACACCTTC
>.|TRBJ2-1|TRBV4-1|few
CASSQERSVDSNEQFF
TGCGCCAGCAGCCAAGAGAGGTCGGTCGACTCCAATGAGCAGTTCTTC
>.|TRBJ2-7|TRBV7-9|.
CSSSSQSIHEQYF
TGTTCCAGCAGCTCCCAATCAATCCACGAGCAGTACTTC
>TRBD1|TRBJ2-2|TRBV5-4|few
CASSSDRAGTGELFF
TGTGCCAGCAGCTCAGACAGGGCTGGCACCGGGGAGCTGTTTTTT
>TRBD1|TRBJ1-5|TRBV19|.
CASGQGARGNQPQHF
TGTGCCAGTGGACAGGGAGCACGGGGAAATCAGCCCCAGCATTTT
>TRBD1|TRBJ2-7|TRBV13|.
CASSLGTGGSEQYF
TGTGCCAGCAGCTTGGGGACAGGGGGCAGCGAGCAGTACTTC
>.|TRBJ1-2|TRBV4-1|.
CASSSPRVRTSNYGYTF
TGCGCCAGCAGCTCCCCTCGCGTCAGGACTTCTAACTATGGCTACACCTTC
>.|TRBJ2-1|TRBV7-9|.
CASSWPGSHNEQFF
TGTGCCAGCAGCTGGCCGGGTTCCCACAATGAGCAGTTCTTC
>TRBD2|TRBJ2-7|TRBV5-1|few
CASSNGGLGSYEQYF
TGCGCCAGCAGCAACGGAGGACTAGGCAGCTACGAGCAGTACTTC
>.|TRBJ1-1|TRBV10-3|few
CATALDSQGLRLFF
TGTGCCACTGCACTCGATAGCCAGGGCCTCAGGTTATTCTTT
>.|TRBJ1-6|TRBV4-1|.
CASSQAGASLSPLHF
TGCGCCAGCAGCCAAGCGGGAGCCTCTCTCTCACCCCTCCACTTT
>.|TRBJ1-1|TRBV30|.
CAWINRGTEAFF
TGTGCCTGGATCAACCGGGGCACTGAAGCTTTCTTT
>.|TRBJ1-4|TRBV10-2|.
CASSGLNEKLFF
TGCGCCAGCAGTGGTCTAAATGAAAAACTGTTTTTT
>.|TRBJ1-2|TRBV4-2|.
CASSQDLGGRAYLLSRNYGYTF
TGTGCCAGCAGCCAAGATTTAGGCGGCAGGGCCTACCTTTTATCACGTAACTATGGCTACACCTTC
>.|TRBJ1-5|TRBV7-8|.
CASRRGEYSNQPQHF
TGTGCCAGCAGACGGGGGGAATATAGCAATCAGCCCCAGCATTTT
>.|TRBJ2-3|TRBV7-9|.
CAGSLWGILDSYSTDTQYF
TGTGCCGGCAGCTTATGGGGGATACTGGACAGCTATAGCACAGATACGCAGTATTTT
>.|TRBJ1-3|TRBV11-2|.
CASSSRPSTGNTIYF
TGTGCCAGCAGCTCCCGCCCGTCTACTGGAAACACCATATATTTT
>TRBD1|TRBJ2-3|TRBV11-3|.
CASSPRGQGIPDTQYF
TGTGCCAGCAGCCCGAGGGGGCAGGGAATCCCAGATACGCAGTATTTT
>.|TRBJ2-1|TRBV7-9|.
CASSLAPGGGEQFF
TGTGCCAGCAGCTTAGCCCCAGGGGGAGGTGAGCAGTTCTTC
>TRBD2|TRBJ2-1|TRBV4-1|once
CASSLDGGGAAYEQFF
TGCGCCAGCAGTCTAGACGGCGGGGGGGCCGCCTATGAGCAGTTCTTC
>.|TRBJ2-7|TRBV18|.
CASSPEGERSYEQYF
TGTGCCAGCTCACCAGAGGGGGAGAGGTCCTACGAGCAGTACTTC
>TRBD2|TRBJ2-1|TRBV5-1|.
CASSSTSGVNEQFF
TGCGCCAGCAGCTCTACTAGCGGGGTCAATGAGCAGTTCTTC
>TRBD1|TRBJ1-1|TRBV7-9|few
CSSSPTGGTEAFF
TGTTCCAGCAGCCCCACAGGGGGCACTGAAGCTTTCTTT
>.|TRBJ1-4|TRBV30|.
CAWSRPGTNEKLFF
TGTGCCTGGAGTCGTCCGGGGACTAATGAAAAACTGTTTTTT
>.|TRBJ1-6|TRBV10-3|.
CAIRTEHNSPLHF
TGTGCCATCAGAACAGAGCATAATTCACCCCTCCACTTT
>TRBD2|TRBJ2-4|TRBV12-5|.
CASGSGGEKNIQYF
TGTGCTAGTGGTAGCGGGGGGGAAAAAAACATTCAGTACTTC
>.|TRBJ1-5|TRBV19|.
CASRDGQFNQPQHF
TGTGCCAGTAGAGACGGACAGTTCAATCAGCCCCAGCATTTT
>.|TRBJ2-2|TRBV11-1|once
CASSLVEGMGTGELFF
TGTGCCAGCAGCTTAGTCGAGGGAATGGGCACCGGGGAGCTGTTTTTT
>TRBD2|TRBJ2-1|TRBV11-1|.
CASSSPTSGGGYNEQFF
TGTGCCAGCAGCTCCCCGACTAGCGGGGGAGGGTACAATGAGCAGTTCTTC
>TRBD1|TRBJ1-1|TRBV6-4|.
CASSRGTGEAFF
TGTGCCAGCAGTAGGGGGACAGGGGAAGCTTTCTTT
>.|TRBJ1-3|TRBV25-1|.
CASSEVWSSGNTIYF
TGTGCCAGCAGTGAGGTCTGGAGCTCTGGAAACACCATATATTTT
>.|TRBJ2-5|TRBV27|.
CASSSMETQYF
TGTGCCAGCAGTTCAATGGAGACCCAGTACTTC
>.|TRBJ1-3|TRBV7-8|.
CASSLSPVISGNTIYF
TGTGCCAGCAGCTTATCCCCAGTGATCTCTGGAAACACCATATATTTT
>TRBD2|TRBJ2-3|TRBV2|few
CASRGGDFTDTQYF
TGTGCCAGCAGGGGGGGGGATTTCACAGATACGCAGTATTTT